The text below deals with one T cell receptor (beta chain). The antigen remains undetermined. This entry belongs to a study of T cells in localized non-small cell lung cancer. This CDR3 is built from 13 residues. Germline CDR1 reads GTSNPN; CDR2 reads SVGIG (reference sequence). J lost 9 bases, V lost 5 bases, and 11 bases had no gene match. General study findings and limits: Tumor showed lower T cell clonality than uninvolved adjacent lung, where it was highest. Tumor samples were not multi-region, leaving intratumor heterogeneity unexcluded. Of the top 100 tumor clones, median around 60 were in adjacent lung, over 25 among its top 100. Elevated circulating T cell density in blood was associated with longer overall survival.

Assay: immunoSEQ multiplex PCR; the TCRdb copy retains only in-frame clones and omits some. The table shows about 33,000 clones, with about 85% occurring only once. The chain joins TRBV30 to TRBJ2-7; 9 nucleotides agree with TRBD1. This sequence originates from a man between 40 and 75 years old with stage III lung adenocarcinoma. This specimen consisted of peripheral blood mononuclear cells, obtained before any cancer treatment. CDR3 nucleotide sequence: TGTGCCTGGGAACAGGGGGCGTCAGTGGTGCAGTACTTC. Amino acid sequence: CAWEQGASVVQYF.